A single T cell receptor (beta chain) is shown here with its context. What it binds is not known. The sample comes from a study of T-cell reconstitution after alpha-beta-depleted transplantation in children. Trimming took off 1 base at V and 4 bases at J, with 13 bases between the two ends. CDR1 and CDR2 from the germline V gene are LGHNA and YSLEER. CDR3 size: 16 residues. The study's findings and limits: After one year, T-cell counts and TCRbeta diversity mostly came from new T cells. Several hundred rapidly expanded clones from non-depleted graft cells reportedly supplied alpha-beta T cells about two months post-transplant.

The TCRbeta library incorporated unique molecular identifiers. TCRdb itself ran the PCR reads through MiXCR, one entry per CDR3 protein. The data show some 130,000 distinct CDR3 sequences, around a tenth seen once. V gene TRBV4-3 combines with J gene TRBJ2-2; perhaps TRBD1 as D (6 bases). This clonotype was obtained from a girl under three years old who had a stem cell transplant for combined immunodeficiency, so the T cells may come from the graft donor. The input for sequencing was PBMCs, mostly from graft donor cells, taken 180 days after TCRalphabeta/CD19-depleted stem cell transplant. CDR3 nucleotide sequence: TGCGCCAGCAGCCAAGTTGCAGGGGTAGGCACCGGGGAGCTGTTTTTT. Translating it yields CASSQVAGVGTGELFF.